Each of the 3 T cell receptor beta chains below was sequenced from the same sample in a study of shared clonotypes between healthy human individuals. Sequencing was performed with immunoSEQ multiplex PCR; in TCRdb, only in-frame clones are kept and a portion is missing. The sample lists some 1.5 million clones, around 97% occurring once. The specimen sequenced was naive CD4+ T cells sorted from blood. As for subset: CD45RA+ positively selected. The receptor source for this set is a man aged 30-40 years in good health.

V and J are TRBV28 and TRBJ1-3, with D maybe TRBD1 (5 bases). Trimming pared 4 bases from V and 0 bases from J, leaving 13 bases between. The CDR3 runs to 16 residues. The germline V gene encodes CDR1 MDHEN and CDR2 SYDVKM. The CDR3 region is CASSSIGARSGNTIYF. DNA for the CDR3: TGTGCCAGCAGTTCCATAGGGGCGCGCTCTGGAAACACCATATATTTT.

The chain joins TRBV18 to TRBJ2-1, with D maybe TRBD2 (5 bases). V lost 3 bases and J 9 bases, leaving 12 bases between the germline ends. The germline V gene encodes CDR1 KGHSH and CDR2 LQKENI. This CDR3 has 13 residues. The CDR3 sequence: CASSPRGEGEQFF. For the CDR3, the DNA is TGTGCCAGCTCACCCCGTGGCGAGGGTGAGCAGTTCTTC. The complete variable domain, with remaining parts taken from reference TRBV18 and TRBJ2-1, reads NAGVMQNPRHLVRRRGQEARLRCSPMKGHSHVYWYRQLPEEGLKFMVYLQKENIIDESGMPKERFSAEFPKEGPSILRIQQVVRGDSAAYFCASSPRGEGEQFFGPGTRLTVL.

V gene TRBV21-1 combines with J gene TRBJ2-7; TRBD2 reflects the table's D call only, with no check against the DNA. TRBV21-1 is a listed pseudogene. This CDR3 has 20 amino acids. The DNA of the CDR3 is TGTGCCAGCAGCCCCCCTTCGGCTAGCGGGCCCCCAATAAACTCCTACGAGCAGTACTTC. Encoded protein: CASSPPSASGPPINSYEQYF.